These T cell receptor beta chains were read from a single sample in a study of response to subunit inactivated influenza vaccine. Each CDR3 protein gets one entry after TCRdb re-called the RT-PCR reads with MiXCR. The sample has some 850,000 distinct CDR3 sequences, under 20% seen once. Specimen: PBMCs from blood, collected about 5 days after vaccination. The receptors were sampled from a man aged 45-65 years who received an inactivated influenza vaccine. Each CDR3 is given with its conserved first and last residue. D genes are given only for firm matches. Part of the rows lack a size; the others show once, few, many or a class for expanded clones.

TGTGCCATCAGTGAGTCGGCAGAAGAGACCCAGTACTTC,CAISESAEETQYF,.,TRBV10-3,.,TRBJ2-5
TGTGCCAGCAGCCGTACTAGCGGTTCTAGCACAGATACGCAGTATTTT,CASSRTSGSSTDTQYF,few,TRBV28,TRBD2,TRBJ2-3
TGCAGTGCTAGAGGTAGGGACTTGCGGGACTACAATGAGCAGTTCTTC,CSARGRDLRDYNEQFF,few,TRBV20-1,.,TRBJ2-1
TGTGCCAGCAGCCCCGCTGCGGGAGGCTCCTACGAGCAGTACTTC,CASSPAAGGSYEQYF,.,TRBV28,TRBD2,TRBJ2-7
TGCAGTGCTAGCAAATCGGGTATGGCCCTCACACATACGCAGTATTTT,CSASKSGMALTHTQYF,few,TRBV20-1,.,TRBJ2-3
TGTGCCAGCACGCAGGGGGTCCCCGGGGAGCTGTTTTTT,CASTQGVPGELFF,.,TRBV28,TRBD1,TRBJ2-2
TGTGCCAGCACCTCGAACAGGGGGCGGGTCTATGGCTACACCTTC,CASTSNRGRVYGYTF,few,TRBV12-3/TRBV12-4,TRBD1,TRBJ1-2
TGCAGCGTTCGCGGGAGAAACACCTACAATGAGCAGTTCTTC,CSVRGRNTYNEQFF,many,TRBV29-1,TRBD2,TRBJ2-1
TGTGCCAGCAGTTTTACCTCCTACGAGCAGTACTTC,CASSFTSYEQYF,.,TRBV12-3/TRBV12-4,.,TRBJ2-7
TGTGCCAGCAGCTTAGATTCAGTTAACACTGAAGCTTTCTTT,CASSLDSVNTEAFF,.,TRBV11-2,.,TRBJ1-1
TGTGCCAGCAGCCCTAGACTGGGGGCAAAAAAGACCCAGTACTTC,CASSPRLGAKKTQYF,.,TRBV11-2,.,TRBJ2-5
TGTGCCAGCAGCGTAGATCCTGGACAGGGTGGTTCACCCCTCCACTTT,CASSVDPGQGGSPLHF,few,TRBV9,TRBD1,TRBJ1-6
TGTGCCAGCAGTCCCCGGGACCAACCCTACAATGAGCAGTTCTTC,CASSPRDQPYNEQFF,.,TRBV6-1,.,TRBJ2-1
TGTGCCAGCAGCGTGATGGCGGGTGGTGACTATGGCTACACCTTC,CASSVMAGGDYGYTF,.,TRBV7-8,.,TRBJ1-2
TGTGCCAGCAGTCTACAACTGAGCTCCTACAATGAGCAGTTCTTC,CASSLQLSSYNEQFF,few,TRBV6-5,.,TRBJ2-1
TGTGCCAGCAGCTTAGGGGGACGGGGACATGAGCAGTTCTTC,CASSLGGRGHEQFF,few,TRBV7-9,.,TRBJ2-1
TGTGCCAGTAATCTGCGTGGGTTTTCGCGGGAGCAGTACTTC,CASNLRGFSREQYF,.,TRBV13,.,TRBJ2-7
TGTGCCAGCAGTCCCCTTAGCGGGAGGGCTAGGTTCTTC,CASSPLSGRARFF,.,TRBV12-3/TRBV12-4,TRBD2,TRBJ2-1
TGCAGTGCTGCCCCGATAGCGGGGGGGCCTTACAATATCGATACGCAGTATTTT,CSAAPIAGGPYNIDTQYF,.,TRBV20-1,TRBD2,TRBJ2-3
TGTGCCAGTAGTGTCTCCGGGACGGCTGGAAACACCATATATTTT,CASSVSGTAGNTIYF,once,TRBV19,.,TRBJ1-3